This paragraph covers one TCR beta chain sequence. Its antigen is unknown. No much larger clone exists at a distance of one base, and base qualities are not known. This record belongs to a study of shared clonotypes between healthy human individuals (TCRdb year 2020). In the study overall: The cohort comprised two women and a few men aged 18 to 49 years. Between about 0.85 and 8.9 billion PBMCs per donor were obtained by leukapheresis. Per donor, three plates each were used for CD4 naive and CD4 memory, two for CD8 naive, and one for CD8 memory. Different laboratories and diverse techniques were used to prepare libraries and sequence TCR repertoires, to increase sequencing depth and limit assay-specific biases. To estimate repertoire size and how much clonotypes are shared between individuals, the study performed deep sequencing of blood TCR repertoires from a few healthy adults.

Summary of the overall study and its limitations: When a few donors were compared, the shared fraction of clonotypes was about 5.2% for naive CD4, approximately 3.5% for naive CD8, more than 2% for memory CD4, and 0.35% to 0.5% for memory CD8. Naive subsets generally had larger estimated clonotype richness than memory subsets. The small number of donors limited the genetic and exposure-history diversity represented. Pairwise subsampling led to the expectation that sequencing depth would affect the degree of clonotype sharing among donors. Higher generation probabilities were observed for clonotypes shared by all four sorted-subset donors than for non-shared clonotypes. Incomplete sequencing was indicated by rarefaction of sorted-subset datasets, despite the large sequencing depth. Sampling was restricted to blood, and TCR repertoires in tissue are likely to differ from TCR repertoires in blood.

Using the deep immunoSEQ assay, TCR CDR3 regions were amplified from genomic DNA by multiplex PCR. Extracted genomic DNA from each cell subset was distributed evenly across all wells of several immunoSEQ 96-well plates, and each plate was treated as a replicate. For sorted subsets, each replicate PCR was loaded with 200 to 250 ng genomic DNA, equivalent to 32,000 or so T cell genomes. Purified libraries were measured with a Qubit 3.0 fluorometer, size-checked on a Bioanalyzer 2100, and measured again with the KAPA Library Quantification kit. A separate single-read 150-cycle Illumina NextSeq 550 flow cell was used to sequence each immunoSEQ 96-well plate. In the authors' own workflow: Because only junctional sequences without quality scores were contained in the immunoSEQ output, filtering matching that applied to full-length reads could not be performed. Sequences were annotated with PyIR, a Python wrapper for IgBLAST v1.9, using IMGT germline references to assign V/J genes and CDR3. Reads with weak V/J assignments (E-value above 1e-6), missing CDR3, stop codons, out-of-frame junctions, or ambiguous translated residues were removed. V3J clonotypes were defined as sequences sharing the same inferred V gene, J gene, and CDR3 amino acid sequence. Percentage overlap between repertoires was computed as shared unique clonotypes divided by the size of the smaller repertoire. Richness of each repertoire was evaluated using RTK rarefaction, the Chao1 estimator, and Recon v2.1 estimates of unobserved clonotypes. Generation probabilities were computed with OLGA for all TCRbeta clonotypes obtained by the gDNA method from a handful of donors. Not all clones reach the TCRdb copy of this immuneACCESS table, which keeps in-frame sequences only. Checked studies attribute under half of the gap to unresolved V genes and leave the rest unexplained. V, J and clone size were drawn from that table, and D and trimming were deduced from the DNA. For this sample the table gives about 1 million clones, of which approximately 76% were detected only once. The top ten clones comprise roughly 1.4% of the sample.

The germline ends are 12 bases apart after V is trimmed by 0 bases and J by 6 bases. The germline V gene encodes CDR1 SGDLS and CDR2 YYNGEE. The CDR3 holds 14 amino acids from the cysteine to the phenylalanine. The retained sequence is limited to the CDR3, 42 bases, with the frame set at the first base. The donors were healthy, HIV-negative adults who had no recently reported acute infections or vaccinations. Every donor was a Caucasian adult residing in Nashville, Tennessee, USA. CD4+ T cells were enriched by magnetic negative selection, after which naive cells were positively selected on CD45RA and the negative fraction was taken as the memory subset. After blood collection by leukapheresis, PBMCs were isolated using Ficoll-Histopaque density gradient centrifugation and then cryopreserved in the vapor phase of liquid nitrogen. Analytical flow cytometry was used to check the purity and quantity of each magnetically sorted T cell population. From each sorted fraction, genomic DNA was isolated and quantified by UV absorbance on a Nanodrop 2000c.

The sequence links TRBV9 to TRBJ1-2; perhaps TRBD1 is the D gene, with 6 bases matching. The source material was memory CD4+ T cells sorted from blood. The label giving this sample's cell subset or site can be read as: CD45RA-negative fraction. The sequence derives from a young man in good health. The sequenced DNA: TGTGCCAGCAGCGTAGGCGGACAGTCTAATGGCTACACCTTC. This sequence encodes CASSVGGQSNGYTF.